This T cell receptor (beta chain) was found in a study of shared clonotypes between healthy human individuals. Study as a whole: For every donor, three CD4 naive, three CD4 memory, two CD8 naive and one CD8 memory plates were used. Study results and caveats: Estimated clonotype richness was generally higher in naive than memory subsets.

The germline V gene has CDR1 MNHNY and CDR2 SVGAGI (reference sequence). Unmatched junction bases numbered 5, after V lost 6 bases and J lost 1 base. The CDR3 consists of 16 residues. About this clone itself: Its antigen is not identified.

For sorted subsets, about 190 ng DNA per replicate equaled about 30,000 T cell genomes. TCRdb's copy holds only in-frame clones and misses some; the assay was immunoSEQ multiplex PCR. The sample lists 950,000 to 1,100,000 clones, approximately 80% occurring once. The TCR comes from a man in his late teens or twenties in good health. Some clones in this sample may be carry-over from other donors' samples. Sequenced input: memory CD4+ T cells from PBMCs. Subset of the sample: CD45RA-negative fraction. The V and J genes are TRBV6-6 and TRBJ2-6; 8 positions agree with TRBD1. The CDR3 loop is CASRPGGLSGANVLTF. For the CDR3, the DNA is TGTGCCAGCAGGCCAGGGGGCCTTTCTGGGGCCAACGTCCTGACTTTC.